The subject of this entry is one TCR beta chain. Its antigen remains unknown. When sampled, the donors appeared nominally healthy, though they likely had unrecorded immune exposures. The entry originates in a study of cytomegalovirus exposure and HLA in healthy donors. Study-wide results and caveats: The study recorded around 160 TCR beta chains that were cytomegalovirus-associated. Researchers reported in a later analysis that common viral pathogens appeared linked to several top clusters. A later analysis associated 15,000 or so TCR beta sequences with HLA alleles at a 0.05 false discovery rate.

The PCR employed 60 Vbeta primers together with 13 Jbeta primers. Clones were read by immunoSEQ multiplex PCR, and TCRdb kept only the in-frame ones, dropping some. This sample has about 160,000 clones; roughly 79% occur once, and the top ten carry 1%. Per germline, CDR1 MNHEY and CDR2 SMNVEV (reference sequence). There are 15 residues in the CDR3. The V segment lost 6 bases and the J segment 7 bases; nucleotides outside the gene matches: 12. V usage is TRBV27 and J usage is TRBJ2-1; 7 nucleotides agree with TRBD2. Sequencing was carried out using PBMCs. The receptor's source is a woman in her thirties or forties in good health and CMV-seronegative. The CDR3 is CASRLRGDALNEQFF. The CDR3 DNA follows: TGTGCCAGCAGACTACGGGGGGACGCCTTAAATGAGCAGTTCTTC.